These 24 T cell receptor beta chains originate from one sample sequenced in a study of long-term antiretroviral therapy in people with HIV. Assay version v3.0 of immunoSEQ was used, and it was run at survey level. Some clones are missing from TCRdb's copy, which holds only in-frame ones; the method was immunoSEQ multiplex PCR. The sample holds over 15,000 clones, around 84% seen once. Specimen: unsorted PBMCs, collected 0.1 years before starting antiretroviral therapy. The receptors were gathered from a man younger than 30 with HIV.

This clone has just one count. CDR3 amino acids: CASVSMNTEAFF. The CDR3 DNA sequence: TGTGCCAGCGTATCAATGAACACTGAAGCTTTCTTT. The chain recombines TRBV21-1 with TRBJ1-1. TRBV21-1 is a listed pseudogene. The CDR3 covers 12 residues.

The V gene is TRBV5-1, the J gene TRBJ2-5; D remains unclear. V dropped 4 bases and J dropped 4 bases, with 17 bases sitting between them. The CDR3 extends over 15 amino acids. Germline assignment: CDR1 SGHRS and CDR2 YFSETQ. The CDR3 DNA reads as TGCGCCAGCAGCCTGACAACAGCTCCGACAGAGACCCAGTACTTC. Its translation is CASSLTTAPTETQYF.

This clone was observed a single time. The chain has TRBV6-6 and TRBJ1-2; 11 bases map to TRBD1. V was clipped by 2 bases and J by 8 bases; unmatched bases: 7. The CDR3 covers 15 residues. Per the germline V gene, CDR1 is MNHNY and CDR2 is SVGAGI (reference sequence). The DNA for the CDR3 is TGTGCCAGCAGTTACCCCCCGGGACAGGGGGACGGCTACACCTTC. The encoded protein is CASSYPPGQGDGYTF.

This chain joins TRBV7-8 and TRBJ1-1; the match to TRBD1 covers 9 bases. Germline loops: CDR1 SGHVS, CDR2 FQNEAQ. The trim removed 10 bases at V and 1 base at J, leaving 7 bases unmatched. CDR3 length: 14 amino acids. The CDR3 nucleotides read TGTGCCACCACAGGGGGCGAGGAGAACACTGAAGCTTTCTTT. Translating gives CATTGGEENTEAFF.

The CDR3 spells CASSLSYSASYEQYF. For the CDR3, the DNA is TGTGCCAGCAGTTTATCGTACAGTGCCTCCTACGAGCAGTACTTC. This chain connects TRBV27 to TRBJ2-7; D is unresolved. This CDR3 is built from 15 residues. V shed 0 bases and J shed 0 bases, with 9 bases lying between them. Germline lookup yields CDR1 MNHEY and CDR2 SMNVEV (reference sequence).

The rearrangement links TRBV9 to TRBJ2-7, with D hard to call. The CDR3 totals 13 residues. CDR1 and CDR2 from the germline V gene are SGDLS and YYNGEE. V lost 3 bases, J lost 6 bases, and 13 bases lay in between. The DNA of the CDR3 is TGTGCCAGCAGCGGAGAGACCGGCGGCGAGCAGTACTTC. It specifies CASSGETGGEQYF.

The chain uses TRBV5-1 and TRBJ2-5; no firm D call. V was clipped by 5 bases and J by 5 bases, with 7 bases between them. The CDR3 consists of 11 residues. Germline values: CDR1 SGHRS, CDR2 YFSETQ. The CDR3 spells CASSSPETQYF. The CDR3 region has the DNA TGCGCCAGCAGTTCCCCGGAGACCCAGTACTTC.

J is TRBJ2-1 and V is TRBV21-1; the table names TRBD2, a call not compared with the DNA. TRBV21-1 constitutes a pseudogene. The CDR3 covers 13 residues. The CDR3, as DNA: TGTGCCAGCAGCAGGCCGAGGATCTTAGAGCAGTTCTTC. It is translated as CASSRPRILEQFF.

The chain combines TRBV6-5 with TRBJ1-5, with D possibly matching TRBD1 (6 bases). The CDR3 totals 12 residues. Between the trimmed V and J ends, which lost 8 bases and 4 bases, there was a span of 9 bases. The V gene's germline CDR1 is MNHEY and CDR2 SVGAGI. CDR3 in DNA: TGTGCCAGCGGGGGGCGTAATCAGCCCCAGCATTTT. Its translation is CASGGRNQPQHF.

The chain recombines TRBV5-1 with TRBJ1-2; the match to TRBD1 covers 9 bases. Looked up from germline, CDR1 is SGHRS and CDR2 is YFSETQ. The J segment lost 2 bases and the V segment lost 6 bases, leaving 5 bases of the junction unmatched. The CDR3 has 14 amino acids. CDR3 residues: CASTPDRGNYGYTF. DNA for the CDR3: TGCGCCAGCACTCCCGACAGGGGGAACTATGGCTACACCTTC.

The rearrangement links TRBV11-2 to TRBJ2-3, with 11 bases matching TRBD2. This CDR3 has 15 amino acids. J was trimmed by 5 bases and V by 6 bases; bases with no gene match: 7. Germline V lookup: CDR1 SGHAT, CDR2 FQNNGV. The CDR3 region has the DNA TGTGCCAGCAGGGTGTTACTAGCGGGGGTAGATACGCAGTATTTT. As protein: CASRVLLAGVDTQYF.

J is TRBJ2-5 and V is TRBV11-2, with a weak D call TRBD2 (5 bases). The V gene lost 5 bases and the J gene lost 4 bases, with 20 bases spanning the gap. The CDR3 runs 16 residues. CDR1 and CDR2 from the germline V gene are SGHAT and FQNNGV. CDR3 DNA: TGTGCCAGCAGCGGAGTACTCCGGGGAACCGGAGAGACCCAGTACTTC. Encoded protein: CASSGVLRGTGETQYF.

This chain links TRBV27 with TRBJ2-7; D possibly corresponds to TRBD1 (6 bases). V was clipped by 6 bases and J by 6 bases, with 15 bases between them. CDR3 length: 13 residues. Germline V gene data show CDR1 as MNHEY and CDR2 as SMNVEV (reference sequence). The CDR3 DNA reads TGTGCCAGCAGGCAAGACAGGCTCGGCGAGCAGTACTTC. Translating it yields CASRQDRLGEQYF.

This clone came up once. The chain uses TRBV30 and TRBJ1-3; D remains unclear. Trimming pared 5 bases from V and 5 bases from J, leaving 7 bases between. CDR1 is GTSNPN, CDR2 SVGIG, per germline (reference sequence). The CDR3 contains 11 residues. CDR3 bases: TGTGCCTGGGCGGATAGAAACACCATATATTTT. It yields the protein CAWADRNTIYF.

The chain joins TRBV18 to TRBJ1-1, with D unclear. V was cut by 5 bases and J by 0 bases, with 10 bases left in between. Germline lookup yields CDR1 KGHSH and CDR2 LQKENI. The CDR3 is made up of 14 amino acids. CDR3 DNA sequence: TGTGCCAGCTCAGTCGGAAATCTGAACACTGAAGCTTTCTTT. Its protein product is CASSVGNLNTEAFF.

The chain joins TRBV4-2 to TRBJ1-4, with no clear D. The V gene's germline CDR1 is LGHNA and CDR2 YNFKEQ. V was trimmed by 1 base and J by 3 bases, leaving 9 bases between them. The CDR3 contains 15 residues. The CDR3, as DNA: TGTGCCAGCAGCCAAGGGGGAGAGGCTAATGAAAAACTGTTTTTT. This sequence encodes CASSQGGEANEKLFF.

This chain uses TRBV27 with TRBJ2-1; TRBD2 matches at 7 bases. The V segment lost 8 bases and the J segment 8 bases; nucleotides outside the gene matches: 12. The CDR3 contains 14 residues. The germline V gene has CDR1 MNHEY and CDR2 SMNVEV (reference sequence). Written as DNA, the CDR3 is TGTGCCAGCGCAGATTGGACTAGTTACGATGAGCAGTTCTTC. Translation: CASADWTSYDEQFF.

The chain is built from TRBV28 and TRBJ2-3; 8 bases are a match to TRBD2. This CDR3 has 16 residues. The V segment lost 4 bases and the J segment 4 bases; nucleotides outside the gene matches: 10. CDR1 and CDR2 (germline): MDHEN, SYDVKM. The CDR3 nucleotides read TGTGCCAGCAGTTCCTCCCGCGGGGGGATTCCAGATACGCAGTATTTT. Protein: CASSSSRGGIPDTQYF.

The V gene is TRBV4-3, the J gene TRBJ1-3; tentatively, D is TRBD1 (6 bases). CDR1 and CDR2 from the germline V gene are LGHNA and YSLEER. This CDR3 contains 17 residues. Trimming took off 0 bases at V and 3 bases at J, with 15 bases between the two ends. DNA for the CDR3: TGCGCCAGCAGCCAAGATAGGGGAAACAGGGTTGGAAACACCATATATTTT. Translation gives CASSQDRGNRVGNTIYF.

The chain links TRBV5-1 to TRBJ2-7; D ambiguous. Deletions cut 6 bases from V and 3 bases from J, with 19 bases between. The CDR3 contains 15 residues. CDR1 is SGHRS and CDR2 is YFSETQ in the germline V gene. The CDR3: CASNGYPERHYEQYF. The CDR3 DNA reads as TGCGCCAGCAACGGTTATCCGGAGAGGCACTACGAGCAGTACTTC. The whole variable domain, remainder taken from reference TRBV5-1 and TRBJ2-7, is KAGVTQTPRYLIKTRGQQVTLSCSPISGHRSVSWYQQTPGQGLQFLFEYFSETQRNKGNFPGRFSGRQFSNSRSEMNVSTLELGDSALYLCASNGYPERHYEQYFGPGTRLTVT.

Regarding this clone: This sample also contains other DNA sequences that code for the same CDR3. The chain uses TRBV6-4 and TRBJ2-3; 10 bases are shared with TRBD2. CDR3 length: 15 amino acids. Germline V lookup: CDR1 MRHNA, CDR2 SNTAGT. Losses at the gene ends were 0 bases for V and 4 bases for J; bases not matched to a gene: 1. The CDR3 loop is CASSDSSGGADTQYF. The CDR3 DNA follows: TGTGCCAGCAGTGACTCGAGCGGGGGGGCAGATACGCAGTATTTT.

This clone rates as medium-sized (0.01 to 0.1%). The V call is TRBV5-1, the J call TRBJ1-5; 8 nucleotides agree with TRBD1. CDR1 and CDR2 (germline): SGHRS, YFSETQ. The CDR3 is made up of 15 amino acids. V lost 4 bases to trimming and J lost 0 bases; unmatched junction nucleotides: 3. CDR3 in amino acids: CASSPGQVSNQPQHF. In DNA, the CDR3 is TGCGCCAGCAGCCCGGGACAGGTTAGCAATCAGCCCCAGCATTTT.

This chain links TRBV11-2 with TRBJ1-2; 10 nucleotides match TRBD1. Losses at the gene ends were 8 bases for V and 7 bases for J; bases not matched to a gene: 7. The CDR3 has 13 residues. The V gene's germline CDR1 is SGHAT and CDR2 FQNNGV. For the CDR3, the DNA is TGTGCCAGCCAGGGACAGGGGCTGGGTGGCTACACCTTC. This translates into CASQGQGLGGYTF.

This sequence joins TRBV11-1 and TRBJ2-7; D might be TRBD2 (5 bases). Trimming pared 2 bases from V and 7 bases from J, leaving 18 bases between. From germline, CDR1 is SGHAT and CDR2 FQDESV (reference sequence). The CDR3 is 15 residues long. This CDR3 is CASSLSGTPTREQYF. The CDR3 DNA is TGTGCCAGCAGCTTATCGGGAACCCCAACGAGGGAGCAGTACTTC.